These 22 T cell receptor beta chains were all obtained from the same sample, sequenced in a study of shared clonotypes between healthy human individuals. Sequencing was performed with immunoSEQ multiplex PCR; in TCRdb, only in-frame clones are kept and a portion is missing. The data show around 580,000 clones, with about 98% seen just once and 0.3% held by the top ten. The naive CD8 population came from CD45RO-negative cells selected for CCR7, without terminally differentiated effector memory CD45RA+ cells. The sequenced sample was naive CD8+ T cells sorted from blood. The receptor set was obtained from a man aged 25 to 40 in good health.

V and J are TRBV19 and TRBJ2-1; D is unresolved. Germline V gene sequence: CDR1 LNHDA, CDR2 SQIVND (reference sequence). V was trimmed by 5 bases and J by 8 bases, leaving 16 bases between them. This CDR3 has 14 residues. The DNA for the CDR3 is TGTGCCAGTAGTCCGACACAATCACACGATGAGCAGTTCTTC. Its protein product is CASSPTQSHDEQFF.

The V and J genes are TRBV7-7 and TRBJ2-3; D may be TRBD2 (6 bases). The CDR3 loop spans 15 amino acids. Trimming stripped 5 bases from V and 3 bases from J, with 15 bases between. Germline V gives CDR1 SSHAT, CDR2 FNYEAQ (reference sequence). The CDR3 spells CASSPRRDGTDTQYF. CDR3 in DNA: TGTGCCAGCAGCCCCAGGAGGGACGGGACAGATACGCAGTATTTT.

In its sample, this clone was seen a few times. The chain has TRBV11-2 and TRBJ2-1; D call uncertain. The CDR3 totals 12 residues. Germline lookup yields CDR1 SGHAT and CDR2 FQNNGV. Trimming shortened V by 4 bases and J by 7 bases, and 8 bases separated the two germline ends. The CDR3 DNA reads as TGTGCCAGCAGCTCCACCGGGAATGAGCAGTTCTTC. Its translation is CASSSTGNEQFF.

This sequence joins TRBV5-1 and TRBJ2-1; TRBD2 aligns across 7 bases. V shed 5 bases and J 2 bases; nucleotides not matched to a gene: 7. Germline CDR1 reads SGHRS; CDR2 reads YFSETQ. The CDR3 spans 15 residues. CDR3 sequence reads: CASRPLAETYNEQFF. The DNA of the CDR3 is TGCGCCAGCAGACCCCTAGCGGAAACCTACAATGAGCAGTTCTTC.

The chain uses TRBV7-6 and TRBJ2-7; D is uncertain. This CDR3 has 14 residues. The V gene lost 5 bases and the J gene lost 4 bases, with 15 bases spanning the gap. CDR1 is SGHVS and CDR2 is FNYEAQ in the germline V gene. The CDR3 spells CASSRSSGGYEQYF. As DNA, the CDR3 is TGTGCCAGCAGCCGGAGCTCTGGTGGTTACGAGCAGTACTTC. Using reference TRBV7-6 and TRBJ2-7 for the parts outside the CDR3, the full variable domain is GAGVSQSPRYKVTKRGQDVALRCDPISGHVSLYWYRQALGQGPEFLTYFNYEAQQDKSGLPNDRFSAERPEGSISTLTIQRTEQRDSAMYRCASSRSSGGYEQYFGPGTRLTVT.

The chain uses TRBV7-8 and TRBJ2-5; D is uncertain. Trimming took off 5 bases at V and 1 base at J, with 11 bases between the two ends. From germline, CDR1 is SGHVS and CDR2 FQNEAQ. This CDR3 contains 14 residues. This CDR3 is CASSPTSVQETQYF. The CDR3 DNA sequence: TGTGCCAGCAGCCCGACAAGCGTCCAAGAGACCCAGTACTTC.

The chain combines TRBV2 with TRBJ1-1; 9 nucleotides agree with TRBD1. This CDR3 has 13 amino acids. CDR1 and CDR2 from the germline V gene are SNHLY and FYNNEI. J was trimmed by 4 bases and V by 3 bases; bases with no gene match: 0. CDR3 nucleotide sequence: TGTGCCAGCAGTGAGGGACAGGGCACTGAAGCTTTCTTT. This translates into CASSEGQGTEAFF.

This chain links TRBV5-6 with TRBJ2-1, with D possibly TRBD1 on 5 matching bases. Deletions cut 4 bases from V and 2 bases from J, with 13 bases between. The CDR3 length is 15 residues. From germline, CDR1 is SGHDT and CDR2 YYEEEE. The chain's CDR3 is CASSLDSRAYNEQFF. The CDR3 nucleotides read TGTGCCAGCAGCCTTGACAGCCGGGCCTACAATGAGCAGTTCTTC.

This sequence joins TRBV28 and TRBJ2-2, with D possibly matching TRBD1 (6 bases). V shed 6 bases and J shed 10 bases, with 15 bases lying between them. Germline lookup yields CDR1 MDHEN and CDR2 SYDVKM. The CDR3 loop spans 13 amino acids. The CDR3 nucleotides read TGTGCCAGCAGCCGGGACACCATAGAGGAGCTGTTTTTT. The encoded protein is CASSRDTIEELFF. Variable domain in full (rest from reference TRBV28 and TRBJ2-2): DVKVTQSSRYLVKRTGEKVFLECVQDMDHENMFWYRQDPGLGLRLIYFSYDVKMKEKGDIPEGYSVSREKKERFSLILESASTNQTSMYLCASSRDTIEELFFGEGSRLTVL.

As regards this clone: The junction departs from the called germline gene at one end, perhaps through a read error. V and J are TRBV11-2 and TRBJ2-5, with TRBD2 as a possible D gene (5 bases). The CDR3 is made up of 17 amino acids. CDR1 and CDR2 from the germline V gene are SGHAT and FQNNGV. The CDR3 region is CASSSLRSGNYHETQYF. The CDR3 nucleotides read TGTGCCAGCAGCTCTCTCCGCTCCGGGAACTACCACGAGACCCAGTACTTC. Variable domain in full (rest from reference TRBV11-2 and TRBJ2-5): EAGVAQSPRYKIIEKRQSVAFWCNPISGHATLYWYQQILGQGPKLLIQFQNNGVVDDSQLPKDRFSAERLKGVDSTLKIQPAKLEDSAVYLCASSSLRSGNYHETQYFGPGTRLLVL.

J is TRBJ2-5 and V is TRBV5-1; 11 bases match TRBD2. Trimming cost V 3 bases and J 5 bases; bases outside gene matches: 9. The CDR3 runs to 16 residues. Germline CDR1 SGHRS, CDR2 YFSETQ. The CDR3 region is CASSYSGRALVETQYF. In DNA, the CDR3 is TGCGCCAGCAGCTATAGCGGGAGGGCCCTCGTTGAGACCCAGTACTTC.

The V gene is TRBV27, the J gene TRBJ2-7; 8 bases fit TRBD2. Looked up from germline, CDR1 is MNHEY and CDR2 is SMNVEV (reference sequence). Trimming at V came to 0 bases and at J to 2 bases, leaving 3 bases not matched to a gene. This CDR3 has 15 residues. CDR3 sequence reads: CASSLSTSAAYEQYF. In DNA, the CDR3 is TGTGCCAGCAGTTTATCGACTAGCGCAGCCTACGAGCAGTACTTC.

The chain carries TRBV19 and TRBJ2-1; a weak D match, TRBD2 (5 bases). Germline V CDR1 and CDR2: LNHDA, SQIVND (reference sequence). Trimming shortened V by 3 bases and J by 5 bases, and 11 bases separated the two germline ends. The CDR3 covers 14 residues. CDR3 sequence: CASSIGGLNNEQFF. CDR3 nucleotides: TGTGCCAGTAGTATCGGCGGACTTAACAATGAGCAGTTCTTC.

V and J are TRBV6-1 and TRBJ2-7, with 9 positions matching TRBD2. The V gene's germline CDR1 is MNHNS and CDR2 SASEGT. The CDR3 is 14 residues long. V gave up 6 bases and J gave up 6 bases; unmatched junction bases: 9. This CDR3 is CASRFSGSAPEQYF. CDR3 in DNA: TGTGCCAGCAGATTTAGCGGGAGCGCCCCCGAGCAGTACTTC.

This rearrangement joins TRBV28 to TRBJ1-1; unclear D gene. CDR1 MDHEN and CDR2 SYDVKM come from the germline V gene. The CDR3 is 14 amino acids. V lost 6 bases to trimming and J lost 5 bases, with 16 bases between them. The CDR3 is CASSSREGLTEAFF. The CDR3 DNA sequence: TGTGCCAGCAGCTCTAGGGAGGGCTTGACTGAAGCTTTCTTT.

This chain joins TRBV18 and TRBJ1-5; D unresolved. V gave up 6 bases and J gave up 6 bases, with 15 bases separating them. The CDR3 runs 14 residues. CDR1 KGHSH and CDR2 LQKENI come from the germline V gene. CDR3 amino acids: CASSSGGSSQPQHF. The CDR3 DNA is TGTGCCAGCTCCAGCGGAGGGTCCAGTCAGCCCCAGCATTTT.

The gene calls are TRBV7-2 and TRBJ2-2; the D gene is possibly TRBD2 (7 bases). The germline V and J ends were trimmed by 5 bases and 7 bases, with 17 bases remaining between them. This CDR3 comprises 15 residues. Per the germline V gene, CDR1 is SGHTA and CDR2 is FQGNSA. CDR3 loop: CASSPEGGQDGELFF. The CDR3 DNA is TGTGCCAGCAGCCCCGAGGGGGGGCAGGACGGGGAGCTGTTTTTT.

V is TRBV18 and J is TRBJ2-6, with a tentative D call TRBD1 (6 bases). With 6 bases removed from V and 10 bases from J, the gap between germline ends came to 13 bases. Per the germline V gene, CDR1 is KGHSH and CDR2 is LQKENI. CDR3 size: 13 residues. The CDR3 reads CASSWTDLNVLTF. The CDR3 bases are TGTGCCAGCTCGTGGACAGATCTTAACGTCCTGACTTTC.

This chain joins TRBV29-1 and TRBJ2-5; TRBD2 matches 11 bases. Unmatched junction bases numbered 7, after V lost 3 bases and J lost 1 base. The germline gives CDR1 SQVTM, CDR2 ANQGSEA. There are 16 residues in the CDR3. The chain's CDR3 is CSVDGASGRFQETQYF. In DNA form, the CDR3 reads TGCAGCGTTGATGGCGCTAGCGGGAGGTTCCAAGAGACCCAGTACTTC.

DNA for the CDR3: TGTGCCAGCAGTCGAGATGGACAGGGAAATCAGCCCCAGCATTTT. This codes for CASSRDGQGNQPQHF. The chain employs TRBV27 and TRBJ1-5, with 8 bases aligning to TRBD1. The ends lost 5 bases at V and 4 bases at J; junction bases unmatched: 7. The CDR3 length is 15 residues. Germline assignment: CDR1 MNHEY and CDR2 SMNVEV (reference sequence).

CDR3 nucleotides: TGTGCCAGCAGTGTAGGGGACAGCTTCTACGAGCAGTACTTC. Amino acids: CASSVGDSFYEQYF. V gene TRBV25-1 combines with J gene TRBJ2-7, with TRBD1 matching 7 bases. Germline loops: CDR1 MGHDK, CDR2 SYGVNS. The CDR3 has 14 amino acids. After removal of 4 bases from V and 3 bases from J, the junction contained 6 bases not matched to a gene.

CDR3 residues: CASSVVSGVYNEQFF. Written as DNA, the CDR3 is TGTGCCAGCAGCGTAGTTTCAGGGGTGTACAATGAGCAGTTCTTC. The rearrangement links TRBV9 to TRBJ2-1; D perhaps matches TRBD1 (6 bases). The CDR3 totals 15 residues. The V end was cut by 0 bases, the J end by 4 bases, with 11 bases between. The germline CDR1 and CDR2 sequences are SGDLS and YYNGEE.